This T cell receptor beta chain was sequenced for a study of OX40 agonist ivuxolimab in advanced cancers. For the study at large: Enrolled patients in dose escalation had cancers that were hepatocellular carcinoma, melanoma, renal cell or head and neck cancer.

Germline V gene data show CDR1 as SQVTM and CDR2 as ANQGSEA. V was trimmed by 6 bases and J by 7 bases, leaving 13 bases between them. The CDR3 covers 12 residues. Generated by immunoSEQ multiplex PCR, the TCRdb table keeps only in-frame clones and is missing some. The data show about 60,000 clones, about nine tenths seen once. The genes are TRBV29-1 and TRBJ2-1, with D maybe TRBD2 (6 bases). Source: CD4+ or CD8+ T cells sorted from blood, taken in a trial of the OX40 agonist ivuxolimab. This receptor was obtained from an adult with an advanced solid tumor such as melanoma, head and neck, liver or kidney cancer. The CDR3: CSVRGGSNEQFF. CDR3 sequence (DNA): TGCAGCGTCCGGGGAGGTTCGAATGAGCAGTTCTTC.